The clone carrying this T cell receptor (beta chain) appeared many times. Its target is not known. The record originates from a study of Graves' ophthalmopathy and Graves' hyperthyroidism. General study results and limits: In separating ophthalmopathy from stable hyperthyroidism, a 13-signature model achieved about 90% sensitivity and approximately 81% specificity. Most thyroid clonotypes expanded beyond 0.001 frequency were also found in blood.

Germline V gene lookup returns CDR1 LNHNV and CDR2 YYDKDF (reference sequence). The V gene lost 0 bases and the J gene lost 0 bases, with 2 bases spanning the gap. This CDR3 has 14 amino acids. Researchers took RNA transcripts and amplified TCR beta CDR3 regions from them. HTBI primers primed a first-round RT-PCR, and a second-round multiplex PCR followed. In TCRdb, the multiplex PCR reads were re-called with MiXCR into one record per CDR3 protein. The table records 600,000 to 650,000 distinct CDR3 sequences, 20% to 25% of them present only once. Aged 18 to 65, hyperthyroidism patients had been newly diagnosed, with under 2 months' duration.

J is TRBJ2-2 and V is TRBV15; D uncertain. Sequences were obtained from peripheral blood. The TCR sequence derives from a woman aged 18 to 35 with stable Graves' hyperthyroidism. Some clones in this sample may be carry-over from other donors' samples. Here the CDR3 DNA reads TGTGCCACCAGCAGAGAAGCGAACACCGGGGAGCTGTTTTTT. Its protein is CATSREANTGELFF.